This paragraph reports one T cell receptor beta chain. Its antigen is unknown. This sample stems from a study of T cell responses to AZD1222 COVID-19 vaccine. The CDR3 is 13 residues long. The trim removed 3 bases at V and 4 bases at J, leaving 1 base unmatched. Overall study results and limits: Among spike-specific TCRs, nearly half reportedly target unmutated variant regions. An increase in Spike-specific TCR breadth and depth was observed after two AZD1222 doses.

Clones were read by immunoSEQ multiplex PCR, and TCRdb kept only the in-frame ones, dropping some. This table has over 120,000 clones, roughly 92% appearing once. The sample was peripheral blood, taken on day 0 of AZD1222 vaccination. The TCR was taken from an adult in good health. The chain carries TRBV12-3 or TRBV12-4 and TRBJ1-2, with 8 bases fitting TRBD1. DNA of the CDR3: TGTGCCAGCAGTTTTCAGGGGGCCTATGGCTACACCTTC. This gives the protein CASSFQGAYGYTF.